This T cell receptor beta chain was observed in a study of OX40 agonist ivuxolimab in advanced cancers. Clones were sequenced by immunoSEQ multiplex PCR, and TCRdb holds only the in-frame ones, with some missing. The table lists 95,000 or so clones, 70% to 90% of them singletons. The TCR comes from an adult with an advanced solid tumor such as melanoma, head and neck, liver or kidney cancer. Specimen: CD4+ or CD8+ T cells sorted from blood, collected in a trial of the OX40 agonist ivuxolimab.

For the CDR3, the DNA is TGTGCCAGCAGTGGCGGGCGCAATCAGCCCCAGCATTTT. It specifies CASSGGRNQPQHF. The V call is TRBV6-1, the J call TRBJ1-5; D is unresolved. This CDR3 is built from 13 residues. The V end was cut by 4 bases, the J end by 2 bases, with 6 bases between. The germline CDR1 and CDR2 sequences are MNHNS and SASEGT.